What follows are 25 T cell receptor beta chains derived from one specimen sequenced in a study of blood T cell repertoires in COVID-19. Using immunoSEQ multiplex PCR, the repertoire was profiled, and TCRdb retains in-frame clones only, with some absent. The sample includes some 160,000 clones, around 75% seen only once; the top ten take approximately 15%. Source material: peripheral blood. These receptors originate from a woman aged 80 or older with acute or convalescent COVID-19.

This chain joins TRBV19 and TRBJ1-1; possibly TRBD1 for D (6 bases). V was pared by 6 bases and J by 4 bases, with 24 bases between. Germline V gene data show CDR1 as LNHDA and CDR2 as SQIVND (reference sequence). The CDR3 is 17 residues long. The CDR3 sequence is CASRVLSDSLRSTEAFF. CDR3 nucleotides: TGTGCCAGTAGAGTGTTGTCGGACAGCCTCAGGAGCACTGAAGCTTTCTTT.

The V call is TRBV5-1, the J call TRBJ2-5; 7 bases are shared with TRBD2. This CDR3 spans 16 amino acids. V trimming: 4 bases; J trimming: 1 base; junction bases outside the gene matches: 10. In germline, CDR1 is SGHRS, CDR2 YFSETQ. CDR3 nucleotide sequence: TGCGCCAGCAGCCTGAGCGGCGGGGGAGGCCAAGAGACCCAGTACTTC. Encoded protein: CASSLSGGGGQETQYF. The full variable domain, rest sourced from reference TRBV5-1 and TRBJ2-5, is KAGVTQTPRYLIKTRGQQVTLSCSPISGHRSVSWYQQTPGQGLQFLFEYFSETQRNKGNFPGRFSGRQFSNSRSEMNVSTLELGDSALYLCASSLSGGGGQETQYFGPGTRLLVL.

The genes are TRBV7-8 and TRBJ2-5; TRBD2 matches 14 bases. The CDR3 runs to 17 residues. Trimming cost V 6 bases and J 6 bases; bases outside gene matches: 12. CDR1 and CDR2 from the germline V gene are SGHVS and FQNEAQ. CDR3 sequence reads: CASSQTGLAGAGKTQYF. The CDR3 coding sequence is TGTGCCAGCAGTCAGACGGGACTAGCGGGGGCCGGGAAGACCCAGTACTTC.

The chain links TRBV2 to TRBJ1-1, with D possibly TRBD1 on 6 matching bases. V lost 4 bases and J 4 bases, leaving 13 bases between the germline ends. This CDR3 contains 14 residues. CDR1 and CDR2 from the germline V gene are SNHLY and FYNNEI. CDR3 bases: TGTGCCAGCAGTGGGGTGGGGGCTGGCACTGAAGCTTTCTTT. Protein sequence: CASSGVGAGTEAFF.

J is TRBJ2-4 and V is TRBV2, with TRBD1 identical over 10 bases. J was trimmed by 8 bases and V by 4 bases; bases with no gene match: 5. CDR1 SNHLY and CDR2 FYNNEI come from the germline V gene. This CDR3 has 14 amino acids. Here the CDR3 reads CASSVSGTGDIQYF. The DNA of the CDR3 is TGTGCCAGCAGTGTTTCCGGGACAGGGGACATTCAGTACTTC. The full variable domain, its missing parts supplied by reference TRBV2 and TRBJ2-4, is EPEVTQTPSHQVTQMGQEVILRCVPISNHLYFYWYRQILGQKVEFLVSFYNNEISEKSEIFDDQFSVERPDGSNFTLKIRSTKLEDSAMYFCASSVSGTGDIQYFGAGTRLSVL.

The J gene is TRBJ2-5, the V gene TRBV5-4; D is perhaps TRBD1 (6 bases). Germline V gives CDR1 SGHNT, CDR2 YYREEE (reference sequence). The CDR3 is 13 residues long. The DNA of the CDR3 is TGTGCGACGACAGGCGCTAACCAAGAGACCCAGTACTTC. Translated: CATTGANQETQYF.

As for this clone: Since a much larger clone is just one base distant, this may be a read error. Other DNA sequences within the sample encode an identical CDR3. The genes are TRBV12-3 or TRBV12-4 and TRBJ2-7; 7 bases map to TRBD1. The CDR3 is made up of 12 amino acids. CDR3 DNA: TGTGCTAGCAGCGTACAGGGGCTCGAGCAGTACTTC. Translation: CASSVQGLEQYF.

The chain links TRBV6-5 to TRBJ1-2; TRBD1 matches at 12 bases. V shed 2 bases, J shed 7 bases, and the junction held 5 bases outside the gene matches. This CDR3 spans 15 amino acids. The germline V gene encodes CDR1 MNHEY and CDR2 SVGAGI. In DNA, the CDR3 is TGTGCCAGCAGTTACCCGGGACAGGGGGCTGGTGGCTACACCTTC. Protein: CASSYPGQGAGGYTF.

The V gene is TRBV7-9, the J gene TRBJ1-6; TRBD1 aligns across 7 bases. The CDR3 totals 15 residues. CDR1 is SEHNR, CDR2 FQNEAQ, per germline (reference sequence). After removal of 8 bases from V and 7 bases from J, the junction contained 11 bases not matched to a gene. CDR3 sequence: CASGPQGTDNSPLHF. The CDR3 nucleotides read TGTGCCAGCGGCCCCCAGGGGACAGACAATTCACCCCTCCACTTT.

This chain links TRBV11-2 with TRBJ2-7, with 7 positions matching TRBD1. This CDR3 has 12 residues. V lost 5 bases to trimming and J lost 5 bases; unmatched junction nucleotides: 3. Germline-derived CDR1 and CDR2 are SGHAT and FQNNGV. The CDR3 region is CASSPDRDEQYF. The CDR3 bases are TGTGCCAGCAGCCCCGACAGGGACGAGCAGTACTTC. The whole variable domain, remainder taken from reference TRBV11-2 and TRBJ2-7, is EAGVAQSPRYKIIEKRQSVAFWCNPISGHATLYWYQQILGQGPKLLIQFQNNGVVDDSQLPKDRFSAERLKGVDSTLKIQPAKLEDSAVYLCASSPDRDEQYFGPGTRLTVT.

The gene calls are TRBV18 and TRBJ1-1; D is unresolved. The germline V and J ends were trimmed by 0 bases and 8 bases, with 7 bases remaining between them. CDR1 is KGHSH and CDR2 is LQKENI in the germline V gene. The CDR3 is made up of 12 amino acids. The CDR3 loop is CASSPPVGEAFF. The CDR3 DNA is TGTGCCAGCTCACCACCGGTCGGGGAAGCTTTCTTT.

This sequence joins TRBV11-3 and TRBJ2-1; possibly TRBD2 for D (6 bases). This CDR3 is built from 15 residues. Germline-derived CDR1 and CDR2 are SGHNT and YENEEA. V gave up 0 bases and J gave up 6 bases, with 12 bases separating them. CDR3 DNA: TGTGCCAGCAGCTTAGAGCCTAGCGCAACCAATGAGCAGTTCTTC. The encoded protein is CASSLEPSATNEQFF.

In its sample, this clone was seen once. The rearrangement links TRBV12-5 to TRBJ2-7, with D possibly matching TRBD2 (6 bases). Germline CDR1 and CDR2: LGHNT and FRNRAP. The CDR3 covers 16 residues. V gave up 3 bases and J gave up 3 bases, with 18 bases separating them. This CDR3 is CASGLPRGSVDYEQYF. DNA of the CDR3: TGTGCTAGTGGTTTACCGCGGGGTAGCGTTGACTACGAGCAGTACTTC.

The chain employs TRBV19 and TRBJ1-2; 9 nucleotides align to TRBD1. V was pared by 7 bases and J by 8 bases, with 14 bases of the junction left unmatched. The CDR3 consists of 15 residues. Looked up from germline, CDR1 is LNHDA and CDR2 is SQIVND (reference sequence). The CDR3 sequence is CASTDGTGNYKGYTF. The CDR3 nucleotides read TGTGCCAGTACTGACGGGACAGGGAATTATAAGGGCTACACCTTC.

The chain employs TRBV3-1 (or the pseudogene TRBV3-2) and TRBJ1-5, with D unresolved. The V and J ends lost 4 bases and 3 bases respectively, with 10 bases between them. Germline assignment: CDR1 LGHDT and CDR2 YNNKEL (reference sequence). The CDR3 length is 14 residues. In DNA form, the CDR3 reads TGTGCCAGCAGCCTAACGGGGAACAATCAGCCCCAGCATTTT. Protein product: CASSLTGNNQPQHF.

This clone came up once. This rearrangement joins TRBV9 to TRBJ1-2; D is possibly TRBD1 (5 bases). The CDR3 has 14 amino acids. Deletions cut 3 bases from V and 7 bases from J, with 16 bases between. CDR1 SGDLS and CDR2 YYNGEE come from the germline V gene. For the CDR3, the DNA is TGTGCCAGCAGCGCAGGGCGGGGCTTGGGTGGCTACACCTTC. The encoded protein is CASSAGRGLGGYTF.

The chain joins TRBV2 to TRBJ2-7; maybe TRBD1 (6 bases). The germline V gene has CDR1 SNHLY and CDR2 FYNNEI. The CDR3 contains 17 residues. The V and J ends lost 5 bases and 2 bases respectively, with 22 bases between them. The CDR3 DNA follows: TGTGCCAGCAGTCTCTCTCAGCCCGGGACAAGAACCTACGAGCAGTACTTC. This codes for CASSLSQPGTRTYEQYF.

This clone has more than one count but fewer than ten. The V and J genes are TRBV28 and TRBJ2-7, with 10 bases that match TRBD2. The CDR3 is made up of 15 amino acids. Looked up from germline, CDR1 is MDHEN and CDR2 is SYDVKM. Trimming at V came to 5 bases and at J to 6 bases, leaving 10 bases not matched to a gene. This CDR3 is CASSPSSGRTFEQYF. The CDR3 DNA reads as TGTGCCAGCAGTCCCTCTAGCGGGAGAACTTTCGAGCAGTACTTC. Based on the CDR3 plus reference TRBV28 and TRBJ2-7, the full variable domain is DVKVTQSSRYLVKRTGEKVFLECVQDMDHENMFWYRQDPGLGLRLIYFSYDVKMKEKGDIPEGYSVSREKKERFSLILESASTNQTSMYLCASSPSSGRTFEQYFGPGTRLTVT.

The chain links TRBV6-5 to TRBJ2-5, with unresolved D. The germline V gene has CDR1 MNHEY and CDR2 SVGAGI. V was clipped by 2 bases and J by 7 bases, with 14 bases between them. The CDR3 loop spans 14 amino acids. In DNA, the CDR3 is TGTGCCAGCAGTTACCAAGACTCTTTGGGGACCCAGTACTTC. Protein: CASSYQDSLGTQYF.

The rearrangement joins TRBV28 to TRBJ1-4, with a tentative D call TRBD1 (6 bases). From germline, CDR1 is MDHEN and CDR2 SYDVKM. V was clipped by 1 base and J by 7 bases, with 19 bases between them. The CDR3 is made up of 17 amino acids. The CDR3 loop is CASSLLSGGARREKLFF. CDR3 sequence (DNA): TGTGCCAGCAGTTTATTAAGCGGGGGGGCTCGTCGTGAAAAACTGTTTTTT.

The chain employs TRBV11-2 and TRBJ2-3; possible D gene TRBD2, 6 bases. Trimming took off 5 bases at V and 12 bases at J, with 18 bases between the two ends. The germline gives CDR1 SGHAT, CDR2 FQNNGV. This CDR3 has 13 amino acids. CDR3 coding DNA: TGTGCCAGCAGCCCCCGGGGGTTGGGGAAACAGTATTTT. It translates to CASSPRGLGKQYF.

The rearrangement links TRBV5-5 to TRBJ1-1; 7 nucleotides match TRBD1. Trimming at V came to 5 bases and at J to 2 bases, leaving 9 bases not matched to a gene. This CDR3 comprises 15 residues. CDR1 SGHKS and CDR2 YYEKEE come from the germline V gene (reference sequence). The CDR3 nucleotides are TGTGCCAGCAGGAGGGACAGTTTTTTTAACACTGAAGCTTTCTTT. Its protein product is CASRRDSFFNTEAFF.

This chain uses TRBV15 with TRBJ2-3; D unresolved. The V gene lost 0 bases and the J gene lost 1 base, with 11 bases spanning the gap. CDR3 size: 16 residues. Germline V gives CDR1 LNHNV, CDR2 YYDKDF (reference sequence). The CDR3 DNA follows: TGTGCCACCAGCAGAGATCGCGGCTACCGCACAGATACGCAGTATTTT. Amino acid sequence: CATSRDRGYRTDTQYF.

The rearrangement joins TRBV4-1 to TRBJ1-1; no reliable D call. Trimming took 0 bases from V and 7 from J, leaving 12 bases between them. The CDR3 contains 14 residues. The germline V gene encodes CDR1 MGHRA and CDR2 YSYEKL. CDR3 DNA: TGCGCCAGCAGCCAAGAAGGGAGACGGTTTGAAGCTTTCTTT. Translated: CASSQEGRRFEAFF.

The rearrangement uses TRBV27 and TRBJ1-4; 7 bases agree with TRBD1. J lost 4 bases, V lost 4 bases, and 6 bases had no gene match. CDR1 and CDR2 (germline): MNHEY, SMNVEV (reference sequence). This CDR3 region has 15 residues. The CDR3 spells CASSWGDSGNEKLFF. CDR3 coding DNA: TGTGCCAGCAGTTGGGGGGACAGCGGTAATGAAAAACTGTTTTTT.